The rows below give T cell receptor beta chains drawn from one sample of a study of T-cell memory formation after mild COVID-19. TCRdb re-analysed the 5' RACE reads in MiXCR, keeping a single row per CDR3 protein. The sample gives about 290,000 distinct CDR3 sequences, more than 15% of which show up once; 20% to 25% is in the top ten. The sequencing input was PBMCs or a T cell subset sorted from them (not recorded which). These receptors were obtained from a man aged 18 to 29 who had mild COVID-19 (a few samples of this study predate the infection). Cell type and time point are not known. CDR3s include the opening cysteine and the closing phenylalanine or tryptophan.

TRBV27	TRBJ2-1	CASSYSGTGLSYNEQFF
TRBV27	TRBJ1-1	CASSYKQGYEAFF
TRBV7-2	TRBJ1-2	CASSFQGLDGYTF
TRBV9	TRBJ1-4	CASSATGAAINEKLFF
TRBV6-5	TRBJ1-1	CASSAYRGKDLDF
TRBV5-1	TRBJ2-3	CASSSPVVEDTQYF
TRBV10-2	TRBJ2-7	CASSAGRSYEQYF
TRBV4-2	TRBJ1-2	CASSQDRTSRTDGYTF
TRBV7-9	TRBJ2-1	CASSKSGEGWNEQFF
TRBV23-1	TRBJ2-3	CASRQGLAGINGTDTQYF
TRBV7-2	TRBJ2-1	CASSGHRQSLNEQFF
TRBV24-1	TRBJ1-5	CATSDRDGSYQPQHF
TRBV6-2/TRBV6-3	TRBJ2-2	CASKSTKPSEELFF
TRBV6-5	TRBJ2-3	CASSYQRGRTDTQYF
TRBV28	TRBJ1-2	CASRLVTGRYGYTF
TRBV6-5	TRBJ2-1	CASSYGAPHNEQFF
TRBV7-2	TRBJ2-6	CASSLRSLGVLTF
TRBV5-6	TRBJ2-2	CASSLAGTGSGGELFF
TRBV3-1	TRBJ2-7	CASSQDGEGRPDEQYF
TRBV7-3	TRBJ2-3	CASSLNAAGVTDTQYF
TRBV2	TRBJ2-2	CASSRTFTRTTGELFF